This T cell receptor beta chain was recorded in a study of blood T cell repertoires in COVID-19. Study at large: The samples span acute and convalescent COVID-19 from the United States, Italy and Spain. Sample material is recorded as cDNA or gDNA derived from T cells, B-cell-depleted T cells, or PBMCs.

Per germline, CDR1 SGHRS and CDR2 YFSETQ. The CDR3 covers 14 residues. Trimming removed 4 bases at V and 1 base at J, with 11 bases between. Under the authors' procedure: Amplification of reference gene primers provided the estimated nucleated cell counts. Data came from immunoSEQ multiplex PCR; TCRdb stores just in-frame clones and leaves some out. The D gene and trimming were derived from the DNA, and the V and J assignments and clone size from that table. The sample lists over 250,000 clones; approximately 86% were seen once. This receptor was taken from a woman in her twenties or thirties with acute or convalescent COVID-19. J is TRBJ1-1 and V is TRBV5-1; tentatively, D is TRBD1 (6 bases). Specimen: peripheral blood. The CDR3 bases are TGCGCCAGCAGCGGCCAGGGGAGGAACACTGAAGCTTTCTTT. It specifies CASSGQGRNTEAFF. Using reference TRBV5-1 and TRBJ1-1 for the parts outside the CDR3, the full variable domain is KAGVTQTPRYLIKTRGQQVTLSCSPISGHRSVSWYQQTPGQGLQFLFEYFSETQRNKGNFPGRFSGRQFSNSRSEMNVSTLELGDSALYLCASSGQGRNTEAFFGQGTRLTVV.